Here is one TCR beta chain with its context. What it recognizes is unknown. Clones were sequenced by immunoSEQ multiplex PCR, and TCRdb holds only the in-frame ones, with some missing. Of 190,000 or so clones listed, 80% to 90% are singletons. The sample is drawn from a study of cytomegalovirus exposure and HLA in healthy donors. Findings of the study overall: The investigators catalogued 164 TCR beta chains as cytomegalovirus-associated.

This CDR3 region has 14 residues. Germline V gene data show CDR1 as MGHRA and CDR2 as YSYEKL. V shed 10 bases and J shed 0 bases, with 13 bases lying between them. The sample consisted of PBMCs. The chain combines TRBV4-1 with TRBJ2-1; TRBD1 might be the D (5 bases). The sequence was collected from a woman aged 25 to 39 in good health and CMV-seropositive. The CDR3: CATMTEDSYNEQFF. For the CDR3, the DNA is TGCGCCACCATGACAGAGGACTCCTACAATGAGCAGTTCTTC.